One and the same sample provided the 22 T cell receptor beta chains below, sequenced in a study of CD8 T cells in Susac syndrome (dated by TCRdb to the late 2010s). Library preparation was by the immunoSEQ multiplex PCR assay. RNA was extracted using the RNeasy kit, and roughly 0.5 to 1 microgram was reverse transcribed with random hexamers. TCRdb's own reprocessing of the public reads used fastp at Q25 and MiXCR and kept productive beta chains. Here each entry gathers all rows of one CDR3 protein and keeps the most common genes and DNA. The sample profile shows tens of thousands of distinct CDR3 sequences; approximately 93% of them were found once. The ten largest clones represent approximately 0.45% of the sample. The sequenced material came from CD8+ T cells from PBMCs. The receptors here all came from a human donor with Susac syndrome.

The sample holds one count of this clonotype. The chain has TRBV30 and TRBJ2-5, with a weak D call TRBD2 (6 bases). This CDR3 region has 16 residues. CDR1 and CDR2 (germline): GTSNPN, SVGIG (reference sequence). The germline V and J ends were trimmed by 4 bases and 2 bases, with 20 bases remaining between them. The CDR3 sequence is CAWTLRIRGIQETQYF. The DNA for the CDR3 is TGTGCCTGGACCCTTCGGATACGGGGGATACAAGAGACCCAGTACTTC.

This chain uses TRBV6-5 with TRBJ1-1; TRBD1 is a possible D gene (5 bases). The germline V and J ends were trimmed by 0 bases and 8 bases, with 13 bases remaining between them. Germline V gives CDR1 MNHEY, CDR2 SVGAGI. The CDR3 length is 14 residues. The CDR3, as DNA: TGTGCCAGCAGTTACTCGGGTCCAGAGGGGGAAGCTTTCTTT. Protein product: CASSYSGPEGEAFF.

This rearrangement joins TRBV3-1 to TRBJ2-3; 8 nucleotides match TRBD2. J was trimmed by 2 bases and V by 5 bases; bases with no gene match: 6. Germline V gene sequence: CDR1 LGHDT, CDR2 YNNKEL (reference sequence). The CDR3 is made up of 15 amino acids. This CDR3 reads CASSSQRGSTDTQYF. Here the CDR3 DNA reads TGTGCCAGCAGCTCACAGCGGGGGTCCACAGATACGCAGTATTTT.

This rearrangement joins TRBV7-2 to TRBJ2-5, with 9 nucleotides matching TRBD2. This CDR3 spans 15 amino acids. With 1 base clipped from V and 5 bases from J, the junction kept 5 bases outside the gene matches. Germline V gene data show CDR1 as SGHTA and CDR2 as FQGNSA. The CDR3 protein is CASSLGAGGGETQYF. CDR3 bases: TGTGCCAGCAGCTTAGGAGCGGGAGGAGGGGAGACCCAGTACTTC.

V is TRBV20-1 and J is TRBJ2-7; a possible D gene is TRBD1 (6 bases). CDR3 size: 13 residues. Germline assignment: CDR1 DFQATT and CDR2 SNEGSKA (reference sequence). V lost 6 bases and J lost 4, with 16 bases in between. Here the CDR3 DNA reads TGCAGTGCGACCACAGGGCGGGCTTACGAGCAGTACTTC. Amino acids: CSATTGRAYEQYF.

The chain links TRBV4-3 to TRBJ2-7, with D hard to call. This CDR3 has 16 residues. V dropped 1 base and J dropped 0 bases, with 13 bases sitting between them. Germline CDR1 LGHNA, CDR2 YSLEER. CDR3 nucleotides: TGCGCCAGCAGCCAAGGGATCGGGCTTAGCTCCTACGAGCAGTACTTC. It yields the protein CASSQGIGLSSYEQYF.

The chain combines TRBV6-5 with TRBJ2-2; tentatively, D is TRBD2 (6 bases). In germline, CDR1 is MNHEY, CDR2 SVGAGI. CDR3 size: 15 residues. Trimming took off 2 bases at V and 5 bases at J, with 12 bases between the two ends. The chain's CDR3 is CASSYTDGGTGELFF. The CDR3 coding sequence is TGTGCCAGCAGTTACACGGACGGGGGAACCGGGGAGCTGTTTTTT.

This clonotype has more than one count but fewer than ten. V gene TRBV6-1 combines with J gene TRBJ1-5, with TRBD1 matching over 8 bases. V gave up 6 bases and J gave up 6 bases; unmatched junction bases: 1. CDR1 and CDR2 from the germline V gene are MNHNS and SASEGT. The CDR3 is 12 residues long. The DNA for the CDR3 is TGTGCCAGCAGCGACAGGGGTCAGCCCCAGCATTTT. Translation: CASSDRGQPQHF.

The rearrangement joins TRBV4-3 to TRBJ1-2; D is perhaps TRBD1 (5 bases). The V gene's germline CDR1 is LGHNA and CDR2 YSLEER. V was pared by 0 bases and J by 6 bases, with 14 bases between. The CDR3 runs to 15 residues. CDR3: CASSQEAEGANGYTF. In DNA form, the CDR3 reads TGCGCCAGCAGCCAAGAGGCGGAAGGGGCGAATGGCTACACCTTC.

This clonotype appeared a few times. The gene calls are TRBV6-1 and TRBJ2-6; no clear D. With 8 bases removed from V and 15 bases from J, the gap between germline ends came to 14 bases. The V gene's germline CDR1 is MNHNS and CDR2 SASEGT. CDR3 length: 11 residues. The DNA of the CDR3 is TGTGCCAGCCAAGCCCCGCCTTACCTGACTTTC. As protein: CASQAPPYLTF.

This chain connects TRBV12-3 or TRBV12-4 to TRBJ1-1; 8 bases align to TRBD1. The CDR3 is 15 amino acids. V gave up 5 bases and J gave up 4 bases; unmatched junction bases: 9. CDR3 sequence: CASSKTGDLLTEAFF. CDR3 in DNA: TGTGCCAGCAGTAAGACAGGGGACCTTCTCACTGAAGCTTTCTTT.

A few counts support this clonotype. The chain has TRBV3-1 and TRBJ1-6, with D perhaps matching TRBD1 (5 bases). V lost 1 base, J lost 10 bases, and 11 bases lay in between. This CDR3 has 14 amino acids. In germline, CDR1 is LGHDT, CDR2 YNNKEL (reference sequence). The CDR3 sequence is CASSQGRQRSPLHF. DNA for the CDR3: TGTGCCAGCAGCCAAGGGAGACAGCGATCACCCCTCCACTTT.

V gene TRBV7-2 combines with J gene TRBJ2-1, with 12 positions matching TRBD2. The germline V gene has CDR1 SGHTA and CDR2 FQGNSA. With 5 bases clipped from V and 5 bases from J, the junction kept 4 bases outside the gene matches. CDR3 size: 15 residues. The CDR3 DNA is TGTGCCAGCAGCCAGGGACTAGCGGGCCACAATGAGCAGTTCTTC. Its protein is CASSQGLAGHNEQFF.

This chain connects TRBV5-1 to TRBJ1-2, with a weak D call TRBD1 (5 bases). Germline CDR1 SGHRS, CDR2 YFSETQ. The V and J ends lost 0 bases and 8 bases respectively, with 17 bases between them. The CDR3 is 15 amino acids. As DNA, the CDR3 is TGCGCCAGCAGCTTGGGAGGGGAATCGTCGGGCGGCTACACCTTC. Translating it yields CASSLGGESSGGYTF.

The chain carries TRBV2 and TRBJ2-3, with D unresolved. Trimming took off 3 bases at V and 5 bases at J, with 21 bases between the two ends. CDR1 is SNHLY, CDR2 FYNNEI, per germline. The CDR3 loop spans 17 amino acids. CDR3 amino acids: CASSEHRPSSVGDTQYF. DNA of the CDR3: TGTGCCAGCAGTGAGCACCGACCCTCCTCGGTTGGAGATACGCAGTATTTT.

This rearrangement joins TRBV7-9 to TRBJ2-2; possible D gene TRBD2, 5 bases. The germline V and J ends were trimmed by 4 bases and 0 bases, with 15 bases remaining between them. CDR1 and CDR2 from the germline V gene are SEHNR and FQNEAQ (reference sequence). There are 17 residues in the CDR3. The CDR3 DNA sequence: TGTGCCAGCAGCTCAGGTCGGACGGGATCGAACACCGGGGAGCTGTTTTTT. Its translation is CASSSGRTGSNTGELFF.

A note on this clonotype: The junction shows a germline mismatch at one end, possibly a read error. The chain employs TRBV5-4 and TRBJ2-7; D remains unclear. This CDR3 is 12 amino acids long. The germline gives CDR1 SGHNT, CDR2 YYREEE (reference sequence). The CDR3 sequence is CASSFGSSEQYF. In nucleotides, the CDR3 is TGTGCCAGCAGCTTCGGGTCCTCCGAGCAGTACTTC. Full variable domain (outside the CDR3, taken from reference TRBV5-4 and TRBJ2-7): ETGVTQSPTHLIKTRGQQVTLRCSSQSGHNTVSWYQQALGQGPQFIFQYYREEENGRGNFPPRFSGLQFPNYSSELNVNALELDDSALYLCASSFGSSEQYFGPGTRLTVT.

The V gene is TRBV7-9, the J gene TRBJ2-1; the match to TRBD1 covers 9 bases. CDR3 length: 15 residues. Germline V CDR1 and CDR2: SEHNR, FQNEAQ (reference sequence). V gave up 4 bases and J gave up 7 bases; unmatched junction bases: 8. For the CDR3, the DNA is TGTGCCAGCAGCTCCTCCGACAGGGGGTTGAATGAGCAGTTCTTC. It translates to CASSSSDRGLNEQFF.

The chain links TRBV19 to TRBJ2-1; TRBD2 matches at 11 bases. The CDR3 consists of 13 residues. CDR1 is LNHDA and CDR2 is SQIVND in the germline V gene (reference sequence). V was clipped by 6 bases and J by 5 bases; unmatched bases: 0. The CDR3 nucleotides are TGTGCCAGTAGACTAGCGGGGGACAATGAGCAGTTCTTC. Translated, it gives CASRLAGDNEQFF.

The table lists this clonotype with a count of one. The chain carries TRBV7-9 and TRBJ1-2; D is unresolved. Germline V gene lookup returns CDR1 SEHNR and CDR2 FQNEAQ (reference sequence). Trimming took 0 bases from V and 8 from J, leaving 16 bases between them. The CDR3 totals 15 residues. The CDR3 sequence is CASSLALVLIGGYTF. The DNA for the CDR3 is TGTGCCAGCAGCTTAGCCCTAGTTTTAATCGGCGGCTACACCTTC.

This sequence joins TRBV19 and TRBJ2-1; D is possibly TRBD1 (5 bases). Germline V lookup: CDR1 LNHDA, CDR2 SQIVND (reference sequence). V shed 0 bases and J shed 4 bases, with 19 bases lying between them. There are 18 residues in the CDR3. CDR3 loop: CASSIDATGFPPYNEQFF. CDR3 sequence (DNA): TGTGCCAGTAGTATAGATGCCACAGGCTTCCCCCCTTACAATGAGCAGTTCTTC.

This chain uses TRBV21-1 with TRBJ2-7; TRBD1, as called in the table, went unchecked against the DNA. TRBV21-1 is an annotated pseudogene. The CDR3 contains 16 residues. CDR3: CASSKAGQGEVYEQYF. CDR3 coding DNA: TGTGCCAGCAGCAAAGCGGGACAGGGGGAAGTCTACGAGCAGTACTTC.